This T cell receptor beta chain is drawn from a study of identical twins. A universal primer binding site was introduced by template switching. The final cDNA contained unique molecular identifiers. In TCRdb, the 5' RACE reads were re-called with MiXCR into one record per CDR3 protein. This sample has roughly 230,000 distinct CDR3 sequences; about 8.3% occur once, and the top ten carry roughly 3%. The V end lost 0 bases, the J end lost 3 bases, and 12 bases lay between the germline ends. The CDR3 sequence is 14 residues long. The germline gives CDR1 DFQATT, CDR2 SNEGSKA (reference sequence). Study outcomes and limitations: Beta out-of-frame sequences showed weaker excess sharing between twins. Out-of-frame alpha sequences that twins shared showed excess low generation probability.

Concerning this clonotype: The antigen remains unidentified.

The same sample was also used in a study of yellow fever vaccine responses in identical twins. Turning to that study: Twins reportedly appeared to share part of their vaccine T cell response while keeping part individual.

The sample comprised CD8+ T cells sorted from blood. The chain has TRBV20-1 and TRBJ2-7; tentatively, D is TRBD2 (6 bases). This receptor was obtained from a woman aged 18-30 years in good health. The CDR3 region has the DNA TGCAGTGCTAGAGAAATTGGGGGGATCTACGAGCAGTACTTC. Translation: CSAREIGGIYEQYF.